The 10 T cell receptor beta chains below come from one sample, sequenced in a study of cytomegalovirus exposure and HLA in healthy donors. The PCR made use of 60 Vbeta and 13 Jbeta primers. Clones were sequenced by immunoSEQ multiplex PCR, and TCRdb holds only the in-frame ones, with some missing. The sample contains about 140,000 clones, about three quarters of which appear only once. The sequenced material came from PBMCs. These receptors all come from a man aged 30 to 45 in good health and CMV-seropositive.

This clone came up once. CDR3 nucleotide sequence: TGTGCCAGCAATGCCGACGGACTAGCGGGTAATGAGCAGTTCTTC. Translation: CASNADGLAGNEQFF. The chain links TRBV2 to TRBJ2-1; 11 positions agree with TRBD2. CDR1 SNHLY and CDR2 FYNNEI come from the germline V gene. V was clipped by 7 bases and J by 7 bases; unmatched bases: 9. The CDR3 length is 15 residues.

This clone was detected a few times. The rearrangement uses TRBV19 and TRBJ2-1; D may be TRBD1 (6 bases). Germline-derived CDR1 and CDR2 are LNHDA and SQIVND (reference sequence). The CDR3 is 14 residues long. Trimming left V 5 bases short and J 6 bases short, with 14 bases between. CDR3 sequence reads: CASSGQGYGNEQFF. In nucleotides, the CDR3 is TGTGCCAGTAGTGGGCAGGGGTACGGCAATGAGCAGTTCTTC.

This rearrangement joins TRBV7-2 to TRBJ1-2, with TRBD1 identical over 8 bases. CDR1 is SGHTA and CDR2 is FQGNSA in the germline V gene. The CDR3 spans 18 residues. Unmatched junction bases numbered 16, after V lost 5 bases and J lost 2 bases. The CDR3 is CASSPPYRTGRKNYGYTF. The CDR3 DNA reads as TGTGCCAGCAGCCCTCCGTATAGGACAGGGAGGAAAAACTATGGCTACACCTTC. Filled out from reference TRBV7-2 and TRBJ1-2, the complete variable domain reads GAGVSQSPSNKVTEKGKDVELRCDPISGHTALYWYRQSLGQGLEFLIYFQGNSAPDKSGLPSDRFSAERTGGSVSTLTIQRTQQEDSAVYLCASSPPYRTGRKNYGYTFGSGTRLTVV.

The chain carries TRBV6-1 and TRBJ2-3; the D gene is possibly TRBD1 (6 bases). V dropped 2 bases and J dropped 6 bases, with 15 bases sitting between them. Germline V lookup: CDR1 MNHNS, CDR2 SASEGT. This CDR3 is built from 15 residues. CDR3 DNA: TGTGCCAGCAGTGAAAGGGGCAGGGGCGAGGATACGCAGTATTTT. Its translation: CASSERGRGEDTQYF.

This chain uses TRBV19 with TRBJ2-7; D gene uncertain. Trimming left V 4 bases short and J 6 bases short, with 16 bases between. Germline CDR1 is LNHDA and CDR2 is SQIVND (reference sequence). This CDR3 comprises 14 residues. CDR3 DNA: TGTGCCAGTAGTACCCCTTATGACCCAGGCGAGCAGTACTTC. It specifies CASSTPYDPGEQYF.

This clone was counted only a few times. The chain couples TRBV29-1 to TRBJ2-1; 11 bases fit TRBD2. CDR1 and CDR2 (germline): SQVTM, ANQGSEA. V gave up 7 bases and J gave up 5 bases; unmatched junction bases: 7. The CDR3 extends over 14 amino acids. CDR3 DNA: TGCAGCGGCACTAGCGGGAGCTTCGACAATGAGCAGTTCTTC. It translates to CSGTSGSFDNEQFF.

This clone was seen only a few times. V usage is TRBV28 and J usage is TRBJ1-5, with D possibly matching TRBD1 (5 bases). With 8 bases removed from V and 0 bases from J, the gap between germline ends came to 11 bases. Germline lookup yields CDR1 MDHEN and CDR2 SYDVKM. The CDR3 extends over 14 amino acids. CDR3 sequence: CASLGGNSNQPQHF. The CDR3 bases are TGTGCCAGCCTGGGGGGTAATAGCAATCAGCCCCAGCATTTT. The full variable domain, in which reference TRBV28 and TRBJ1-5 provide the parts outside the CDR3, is DVKVTQSSRYLVKRTGEKVFLECVQDMDHENMFWYRQDPGLGLRLIYFSYDVKMKEKGDIPEGYSVSREKKERFSLILESASTNQTSMYLCASLGGNSNQPQHFGDGTRLSIL.

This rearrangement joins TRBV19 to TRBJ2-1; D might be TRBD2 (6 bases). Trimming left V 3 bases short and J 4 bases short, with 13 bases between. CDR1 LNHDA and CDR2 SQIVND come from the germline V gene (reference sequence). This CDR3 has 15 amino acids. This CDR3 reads CASSMSWEEYNEQFF. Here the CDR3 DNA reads TGTGCCAGTAGTATGTCCTGGGAGGAGTACAATGAGCAGTTCTTC.

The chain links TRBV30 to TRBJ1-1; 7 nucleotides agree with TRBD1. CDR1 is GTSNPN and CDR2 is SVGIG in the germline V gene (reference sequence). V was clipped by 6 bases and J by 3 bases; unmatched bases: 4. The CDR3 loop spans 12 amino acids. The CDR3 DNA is TGTGCCTGCAACAGGGGATACACTGAAGCTTTCTTT. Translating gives CACNRGYTEAFF.

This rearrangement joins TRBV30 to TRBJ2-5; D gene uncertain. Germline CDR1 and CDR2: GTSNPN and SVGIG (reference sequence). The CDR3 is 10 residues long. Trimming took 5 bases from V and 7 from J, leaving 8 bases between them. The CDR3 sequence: CAWATGTQYF. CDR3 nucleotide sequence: TGTGCCTGGGCTACTGGGACCCAGTACTTC.